A selection of T cell receptor beta chains follows, all from one sample in a study of blood T cells in healthy people across ages. MiXCR was run by TCRdb on the 5' RACE reads, yielding one entry per CDR3 protein. The table lists some 690,000 distinct CDR3 sequences, over 20% of them singletons, with under 25% in the top ten. Source material: blood. The receptor set was obtained from a man aged 70-80 years in good health. The CDR3 runs from the conserved cysteine through the conserved F or W. The D gene is left open where the match is weak. Not all rows give a size; the values are once, few, many and, for expanded clones, a class.

cdr3_nt: TGCAGCGGGACAGGTTTACCCACAGATACGCAGTATTTT
cdr3_aa: CSGTGLPTDTQYF
v_call: TRBV29-1
d_call: TRBD1
clone_size: -
j_call: TRBJ2-3

cdr3_nt: TGCAGTGCTAGGGTCCTAGCGGGGGCCCAAGAGACCCAGTACTTC
cdr3_aa: CSARVLAGAQETQYF
v_call: TRBV20-1
d_call: TRBD2
clone_size: -
j_call: TRBJ2-5

cdr3_nt: TGTGCCAGCAGCTTAGTAGAGTACCGGGACAGGGGGCAGGCTAATGAAAAACTGTTTTTT
cdr3_aa: CASSLVEYRDRGQANEKLFF
v_call: TRBV11-2
d_call: TRBD1
clone_size: few
j_call: TRBJ1-4

cdr3_nt: TGTGCCAGCAGTTGGGGGACAGGGGGCCCAGATACGCAGTATTTT
cdr3_aa: CASSWGTGGPDTQYF
v_call: TRBV12-3/TRBV12-4
d_call: TRBD1
clone_size: few
j_call: TRBJ2-3

cdr3_nt: TGCAGCGTTGTCAGGGGGATCATGGACACTGAAGCTTTCTTT
cdr3_aa: CSVVRGIMDTEAFF
v_call: TRBV29-1
d_call: TRBD1
clone_size: many
j_call: TRBJ1-1

cdr3_nt: TGTGCCAGCAGCAAACAGGGGGCGAACTATGGCTACACCTTC
cdr3_aa: CASSKQGANYGYTF
v_call: TRBV7-9
d_call: TRBD1
clone_size: -
j_call: TRBJ1-2

cdr3_nt: TGCAGTGCTAGACCAAAATCCTTCCCCCTCGGCGAGCAGTACTTC
cdr3_aa: CSARPKSFPLGEQYF
v_call: TRBV20-1
d_call: -
clone_size: once
j_call: TRBJ2-7

cdr3_nt: TGTGCCAGCAGTAAAGACGGACTAGCGGGAACCGAGCAGTTCTTC
cdr3_aa: CASSKDGLAGTEQFF
v_call: TRBV12-3/TRBV12-4
d_call: TRBD2
clone_size: -
j_call: TRBJ2-1

cdr3_nt: TGCAGCGTGGAAAGGACAGGGGGAGGTGAGCAGTACTTC
cdr3_aa: CSVERTGGGEQYF
v_call: TRBV29-1
d_call: TRBD1
clone_size: -
j_call: TRBJ2-7

cdr3_nt: TGCGCCAGCAGGAACCCGGGGCACGGAAACACCATATATTTT
cdr3_aa: CASRNPGHGNTIYF
v_call: TRBV5-1
d_call: -
clone_size: few
j_call: TRBJ1-3

cdr3_nt: TGTGCCAGCAGGGACCTTCCGAGGTATACGCAGTATTTT
cdr3_aa: CASRDLPRYTQYF
v_call: TRBV6-2/TRBV6-3
d_call: -
clone_size: -
j_call: TRBJ2-3

cdr3_nt: TGTGCCAGCAGCCAAGTACAGGGACGAGCCGAAAAACTGTTTTTT
cdr3_aa: CASSQVQGRAEKLFF
v_call: TRBV6-6
d_call: -
clone_size: few
j_call: TRBJ1-4

cdr3_nt: TGTGCCAGCAGCGTAGGAAGGCGAGGGGATGGCTACACCTTC
cdr3_aa: CASSVGRRGDGYTF
v_call: TRBV9
d_call: -
clone_size: few
j_call: TRBJ1-2

cdr3_nt: TGTGCCAGCAGCTTAGGTTCGGGGACAGGCTCCTACGAGCAGTACTTC
cdr3_aa: CASSLGSGTGSYEQYF
v_call: TRBV7-8
d_call: TRBD1
clone_size: few
j_call: TRBJ2-7

cdr3_nt: TGCAGTGCTGGTCGGCAGGGATGGTCCTACGAGCAGTACTTC
cdr3_aa: CSAGRQGWSYEQYF
v_call: TRBV20-1
d_call: -
clone_size: few
j_call: TRBJ2-7

cdr3_nt: TGTGCCAGCAGCCGACGGGACTATAATTCACCCCTCCACTTT
cdr3_aa: CASSRRDYNSPLHF
v_call: TRBV28
d_call: -
clone_size: many
j_call: TRBJ1-6

cdr3_nt: TGCAGTGCTAGAGATAGCGGGGCCTCCTACGAGCAGTACTTC
cdr3_aa: CSARDSGASYEQYF
v_call: TRBV20-1
d_call: TRBD2
clone_size: -
j_call: TRBJ2-7

cdr3_nt: TGTGCCAGCAGTTACAGGGGTAGGGCCAAAAACATTCAGTACTTC
cdr3_aa: CASSYRGRAKNIQYF
v_call: TRBV6-8
d_call: -
clone_size: -
j_call: TRBJ2-4

cdr3_nt: TGTGCCAGTAGTGTCGTCGGTCGGGAGACCCAGTACTTC
cdr3_aa: CASSVVGRETQYF
v_call: TRBV19
d_call: -
clone_size: few
j_call: TRBJ2-5

cdr3_nt: TGTGCCAGCAGCTTAGTAGGGGCCCTCGCGATAATTCAGTACTTC
cdr3_aa: CASSLVGALAIIQYF
v_call: TRBV11-2
d_call: -
clone_size: few
j_call: TRBJ2-4

cdr3_nt: TGTGCCAGCAGCTTAGGGGCGTACGCGAGCACAGATACGCAGTATTTT
cdr3_aa: CASSLGAYASTDTQYF
v_call: TRBV7-9
d_call: -
clone_size: -
j_call: TRBJ2-3

cdr3_nt: TGTGCCAGTAGGAATCCAGACACTGAAGCTTTCTTT
cdr3_aa: CASRNPDTEAFF
v_call: TRBV19
d_call: -
clone_size: -
j_call: TRBJ1-1

cdr3_nt: TGTGCCAGCAGTCAGGACAGGCGGAAGCCCCAGCATTTT
cdr3_aa: CASSQDRRKPQHF
v_call: TRBV12-3/TRBV12-4
d_call: TRBD1
clone_size: few
j_call: TRBJ1-5

cdr3_nt: TGCAGCGTTGAGTTCCGGGACAGGGGGCCCCACGAGCAGTACTTC
cdr3_aa: CSVEFRDRGPHEQYF
v_call: TRBV29-1
d_call: TRBD1
clone_size: -
j_call: TRBJ2-7

cdr3_nt: TGTGCCAGCAGAATTGAAGACAGGGGGAACACTGAAGCTTTCTTT
cdr3_aa: CASRIEDRGNTEAFF
v_call: TRBV27
d_call: TRBD1
clone_size: -
j_call: TRBJ1-1